What follows are 21 T cell receptor beta chains derived from one specimen sequenced in a study of radiotherapy plus CTLA-4 blockade in lung cancer. Libraries were prepared by immunoSEQ multiplex PCR; TCRdb keeps only in-frame clonotypes and omits some of them. This table has approximately 97,000 clones, under 90% appearing once. The starting material was peripheral blood, obtained from a patient treated with radiotherapy plus ipilimumab. Source of these receptors: a human donor with non-small cell lung cancer who had stable disease on radiotherapy plus ipilimumab.

This chain uses TRBV27 with TRBJ1-5, with D uncertain. The CDR3 runs 18 residues. The germline CDR1 and CDR2 sequences are MNHEY and SMNVEV (reference sequence). Deletions cut 4 bases from V and 0 bases from J, with 19 bases between. Written as DNA, the CDR3 is TGTGCCAGCAGTTACATAGGCGGCCGGATTTATAGCAATCAGCCCCAGCATTTT. Its translation: CASSYIGGRIYSNQPQHF.

This sequence joins TRBV7-7 and TRBJ2-3; D gene unclear. The CDR3 sequence is 17 residues long. Trimming cost V 5 bases and J 1 base, with 19 bases left between them. The germline CDR1 and CDR2 sequences are SSHAT and FNYEAQ (reference sequence). Here the CDR3 reads CASSVGPHAEGTDTQYF. The CDR3 DNA sequence: TGTGCCAGCAGCGTCGGCCCGCATGCCGAAGGCACAGATACGCAGTATTTT. Complete variable domain (other parts from reference TRBV7-7 and TRBJ2-3): GAGVSQSPRYKVTKRGQDVTLRCDPISSHATLYWYQQALGQGPEFLTYFNYEAQPDKSGLPSDRFSAERPEGSISTLTIQRTEQRDSAMYRCASSVGPHAEGTDTQYFGPGTRLTVL.

The chain combines TRBV6-6 with TRBJ2-6; TRBD2 is a possible D gene (5 bases). Germline CDR1 MNHNY, CDR2 SVGAGI (reference sequence). The CDR3 runs to 15 residues. Trimming pared 2 bases from V and 0 bases from J, leaving 5 bases between. In nucleotides, the CDR3 is TGTGCCAGCAGTTACGGGAGCTCTGGGGCCAACGTCCTGACTTTC. As protein: CASSYGSSGANVLTF.

This chain links TRBV5-1 with TRBJ2-7; possibly TRBD1 for D (6 bases). The length of the CDR3 is 14 residues. Trimming shortened V by 2 bases and J by 5 bases, and 14 bases separated the two germline ends. In germline, CDR1 is SGHRS, CDR2 YFSETQ. The CDR3 DNA reads TGCGCCAGCAGCTTTGGACAGAGGGTCAACGAGCAGTACTTC. Protein sequence: CASSFGQRVNEQYF.

By share, this clone counts as medium-sized. The V gene is TRBV6-5, the J gene TRBJ2-7; TRBD2 is a possible D gene (6 bases). The length of the CDR3 is 14 residues. CDR1 and CDR2 (germline): MNHEY, SVGAGI. With 6 bases removed from V and 6 bases from J, the gap between germline ends came to 18 bases. CDR3 in amino acids: CASRPLGGPSEQYF. Written as DNA, the CDR3 is TGTGCCAGCAGACCCCTGGGGGGACCTTCCGAGCAGTACTTC.

This clone was picked up one time. The chain links TRBV5-5 to TRBJ1-2; weak D call: TRBD1 (5 bases). The germline gives CDR1 SGHKS, CDR2 YYEKEE (reference sequence). CDR3 length: 14 amino acids. The germline V and J ends were trimmed by 3 bases and 1 base, with 10 bases remaining between them. The CDR3 nucleotides are TGTGCCAGCAGCTCAGCCAGGGTTAACTATGGCTACACCTTC. It yields the protein CASSSARVNYGYTF. The whole variable domain, filled in from reference TRBV5-5 and TRBJ1-2, reads DAGVTQSPTHLIKTRGQQVTLRCSPISGHKSVSWYQQVLGQGPQFIFQYYEKEERGRGNFPDRFSARQFPNYSSELNVNALLLGDSALYLCASSSARVNYGYTFGSGTRLTVV.

V and J are TRBV27 and TRBJ2-1, with 9 bases that match TRBD1. Germline V lookup: CDR1 MNHEY, CDR2 SMNVEV (reference sequence). CDR3 length: 16 amino acids. The V and J ends lost 4 bases and 9 bases, in that order; junction bases with no gene match: 13. The CDR3 reads CASSSLGQGFRGEQFF. For the CDR3, the DNA is TGTGCCAGCAGTTCCCTCGGACAGGGGTTTAGGGGTGAGCAGTTCTTC.

The rearrangement joins TRBV13 to TRBJ2-5; 10 positions agree with TRBD1. V lost 5 bases, J lost 3 bases, and 12 bases stayed unmatched. The germline CDR1 and CDR2 sequences are PRHDT and FYEKMQ (reference sequence). The CDR3 covers 17 residues. CDR3 region: CASSLWTGGTGKETQYF. CDR3 coding DNA: TGTGCCAGCAGCCTGTGGACAGGGGGGACAGGGAAAGAGACCCAGTACTTC.

This clone was recorded once. CDR3 sequence reads: CASSPDRINEKLFF. In DNA form, the CDR3 reads TGTGCCAGCAGTCCAGACAGGATTAATGAAAAACTGTTTTTT. The rearrangement links TRBV28 to TRBJ1-4; possible D gene TRBD1, 6 bases. Germline V gives CDR1 MDHEN, CDR2 SYDVKM. The germline V and J ends were trimmed by 5 bases and 4 bases, with 11 bases remaining between them. The CDR3 contains 14 residues. The variable domain in full, completed from reference TRBV28 and TRBJ1-4, reads DVKVTQSSRYLVKRTGEKVFLECVQDMDHENMFWYRQDPGLGLRLIYFSYDVKMKEKGDIPEGYSVSREKKERFSLILESASTNQTSMYLCASSPDRINEKLFFGSGTQLSVL.

This clone was found once. The chain has TRBV6-1 and TRBJ1-5; 7 bases are a match to TRBD1. The germline V gene encodes CDR1 MNHNS and CDR2 SASEGT. J gave up 3 bases and V 6 bases, and 5 bases lay outside the gene matches. The CDR3 covers 14 residues. The chain's CDR3 is CASRGGQINQPQHF. The CDR3 DNA is TGTGCCAGCAGGGGGGGACAGATCAATCAGCCCCAGCATTTT.

The chain recombines TRBV19 with TRBJ1-2, with 8 positions matching TRBD1. V shed 3 bases and J 7 bases; nucleotides not matched to a gene: 7. This CDR3 has 14 amino acids. Germline V gene sequence: CDR1 LNHDA, CDR2 SQIVND (reference sequence). The CDR3 spells CASSMVTGVSGYTF. In nucleotides, the CDR3 is TGTGCCAGTAGTATGGTGACAGGGGTGAGTGGCTACACCTTC.

The sample holds one count of this clone. This chain links TRBV27 with TRBJ1-2, with 9 bases fitting TRBD1. V shed 4 bases, J shed 5 bases, and the junction held 14 bases outside the gene matches. Germline V gene sequence: CDR1 MNHEY, CDR2 SMNVEV (reference sequence). The CDR3 spans 17 residues. The CDR3 bases are TGTGCCAGCAGTTCCAGTCCCCAGGGGACAGGGAGGTATGGCTACACCTTC. Amino acids: CASSSSPQGTGRYGYTF.

The V gene is TRBV11-2, the J gene TRBJ1-2, with D hard to call. The V gene lost 1 base and the J gene lost 4 bases, with 10 bases spanning the gap. In germline, CDR1 is SGHAT, CDR2 FQNNGV. The CDR3 totals 14 residues. The CDR3 region has the DNA TGTGCCAGCAGCTTAGGCGGACTCCTCTATGGCTACACCTTC. Protein: CASSLGGLLYGYTF.

The CDR3, as DNA: TGTGCCAGCAGTTCCGCCGGGACAGGGGATGGATACGAGCAGTACTTC. Translation gives CASSSAGTGDGYEQYF. This chain uses TRBV27 with TRBJ2-7; TRBD1 matches at 10 bases. There are 16 residues in the CDR3. Germline V CDR1 and CDR2: MNHEY, SMNVEV (reference sequence). V lost 4 bases to trimming and J lost 4 bases; unmatched junction nucleotides: 10.

This chain connects TRBV7-2 to TRBJ1-1; maybe TRBD1 (5 bases). This CDR3 is built from 13 residues. V was shortened by 6 bases and J by 5 bases, with 13 bases between the two germline ends. Per the germline V gene, CDR1 is SGHTA and CDR2 is FQGNSA. CDR3 coding DNA: TGTGCCAGCAGAAGAGGGGTTGGAACTGAAGCTTTCTTT. Encoded protein: CASRRGVGTEAFF.

This clone is a singleton in its sample. The chain combines TRBV7-3 with TRBJ2-1; 12 bases are shared with TRBD1. Germline assignment: CDR1 SGHTA and CDR2 FQGTGA. Trimming at V came to 5 bases and at J to 9 bases, leaving 8 bases not matched to a gene. The CDR3 has 15 amino acids. The CDR3 spells CASSPLGTGGTEQFF. CDR3 nucleotide sequence: TGTGCCAGCAGCCCCCTTGGGACAGGGGGCACTGAGCAGTTCTTC.

The chain recombines TRBV18 with TRBJ2-1; weak D call: TRBD2 (7 bases). The CDR3 has 13 residues. V dropped 2 bases and J dropped 10 bases, with 12 bases sitting between them. Looked up from germline, CDR1 is KGHSH and CDR2 is LQKENI. The CDR3 DNA reads TGTGCCAGCTCACCAGCGGGGGCCCTGGAGCAGTTCTTC. This sequence encodes CASSPAGALEQFF.

In its sample, this clone was seen once. The rearrangement links TRBV2 to TRBJ2-5; TRBD2 matches 11 bases. This CDR3 contains 17 residues. The V and J ends lost 4 bases and 4 bases, in that order; junction bases with no gene match: 11. CDR1 and CDR2 (germline): SNHLY, FYNNEI. In DNA form, the CDR3 reads TGTGCCAGCAGTGTGGAGGATAGCGGGAGGGACCTAGAGACCCAGTACTTC. Amino acids: CASSVEDSGRDLETQYF.

The genes are TRBV9 and TRBJ2-6; D is possibly TRBD2 (5 bases). CDR3 length: 18 amino acids. V gave up 4 bases and J gave up 2 bases, with 19 bases separating them. CDR1 and CDR2 from the germline V gene are SGDLS and YYNGEE. The CDR3 region has the DNA TGTGCCAGCAGCACCCAAGCCCCCACGAGGGCTGGGGCCAACGTCCTGACTTTC. Translated: CASSTQAPTRAGANVLTF.

In its sample, this clone is medium-sized. This chain links TRBV6-6 with TRBJ1-3; tentatively, D is TRBD1 (6 bases). Trimming left V 2 bases short and J 0 bases short, with 8 bases between. The CDR3 contains 15 residues. Germline V gene data show CDR1 as MNHNY and CDR2 as SVGAGI (reference sequence). The CDR3 region has the DNA TGTGCCAGCAGTTACGAGGGGGTCTCTGGAAACACCATATATTTT. Translated: CASSYEGVSGNTIYF.

The chain carries TRBV6-5 and TRBJ1-1, with D possibly matching TRBD1 (6 bases). Between the trimmed V and J ends, which lost 5 bases and 11 bases, there was a span of 18 bases. CDR1 is MNHEY, CDR2 SVGAGI, per germline. The CDR3 totals 13 residues. CDR3 sequence reads: CASSPTLQGSAFF. CDR3 in DNA: TGTGCCAGCAGTCCAACCCTCCAGGGGAGCGCTTTCTTT.